A single sample is the source of the 14 T cell receptor beta chains below, sequenced in a study of blood T cells in healthy people across ages. Primed by a sample-barcoded 5' primer and a J-beta primer mix, a second PCR proceeded for roughly 7 to 12 cycles. TCRdb reprocessed the 5' RACE reads via MiXCR and lists one record per CDR3 protein. The table shows fewer than 1,200,000 distinct CDR3 sequences, with almost 25% occurring only once. These same data were also listed under a study on T cells of mothers and their children.

The sample was blood. The source is a girl aged 2 to 10 in good health.

This chain joins TRBV11-2 and TRBJ1-1, with 9 positions matching TRBD1. Germline CDR1 is SGHAT and CDR2 is FQNNGV. Trimming at V came to 5 bases and at J to 3 bases, leaving 7 bases not matched to a gene. The CDR3 consists of 15 residues. DNA of the CDR3: TGTGCCAGCAGCCATACGGACAGGGGTCACACTGAAGCTTTCTTT. Translation: CASSHTDRGHTEAFF.

This clonotype showed up just a few times. The J gene is TRBJ2-5, the V gene TRBV20-1; D is unclear. The CDR3 runs to 15 residues. Trimming shortened V by 2 bases and J by 4 bases, and 17 bases separated the two germline ends. The germline V gene encodes CDR1 DFQATT and CDR2 SNEGSKA (reference sequence). The CDR3 DNA reads TGCAGTGCTAGACCATTGGTGGCTACAAGAGAGACCCAGTACTTC. Encoded protein: CSARPLVATRETQYF.

This chain joins TRBV5-1 and TRBJ2-5; 7 nucleotides agree with TRBD1. J gave up 4 bases and V 4 bases, and 7 bases lay outside the gene matches. The length of the CDR3 is 14 residues. Germline assignment: CDR1 SGHRS and CDR2 YFSETQ. The DNA for the CDR3 is TGCGCCAGCAGCGATGCAGGGGGTCGAGAGACCCAGTACTTC. Protein sequence: CASSDAGGRETQYF.

The chain couples TRBV7-3 to TRBJ2-3; 9 bases agree with TRBD2. The germline CDR1 and CDR2 sequences are SGHTA and FQGTGA. Trimming at V came to 5 bases and at J to 4 bases, leaving 10 bases not matched to a gene. CDR3 length: 16 amino acids. The CDR3, as DNA: TGTGCCAGCAGCCTACGAGCGGGAGGTACCCCAGATACGCAGTATTTT. It is translated as CASSLRAGGTPDTQYF.

This clonotype was counted between two and nine times. The J gene is TRBJ2-7, the V gene TRBV9; 7 bases align to TRBD2. The germline V gene encodes CDR1 SGDLS and CDR2 YYNGEE. Trimming took 5 bases from V and 3 from J; bases not matched to a gene: 14. This CDR3 region has 16 residues. As DNA, the CDR3 is TGTGCCAGCAGTCGCTCCGGGGCTAGCGGCTACTACGAGCAGTACTTC. Protein product: CASSRSGASGYYEQYF.

The chain uses TRBV12-3 or TRBV12-4 and TRBJ1-2; 8 positions agree with TRBD1. With V trimmed by 7 bases and J by 3 bases, 7 bases remained unmatched. CDR3 size: 14 residues. The CDR3 coding sequence is TGTGCCAGCACCCCGACAGGGGCCTACTATGGCTACACCTTC. Translation: CASTPTGAYYGYTF.

This chain connects TRBV7-9 to TRBJ1-4; D is possibly TRBD1 (5 bases). This CDR3 is 15 amino acids long. The germline V gene encodes CDR1 SEHNR and CDR2 FQNEAQ (reference sequence). V was cut by 1 base and J by 7 bases, with 13 bases left in between. As DNA, the CDR3 is TGTGCCAGCAGCTTAGGCAGGGACCCAGCTGAAAAACTGTTTTTT. The encoded protein is CASSLGRDPAEKLFF.

Comments on this clonotype: One end of the junction varies from germline; a read error may be responsible. The J gene is TRBJ2-7, the V gene TRBV4-3; 9 bases fit TRBD2. Germline V gene data show CDR1 as LGHNA and CDR2 as YSLEER. The CDR3 totals 17 residues. Here the CDR3 DNA reads TGCGCCAGCAACCAAGATCGGCTAGCGGGGAGCTCCTACGAGCAGTACTTC. It codes for CASNQDRLAGSSYEQYF.

V gene TRBV27 combines with J gene TRBJ1-6, with D uncertain. The CDR3 spans 14 residues. V lost 4 bases to trimming and J lost 7 bases, with 11 bases between them. The V gene's germline CDR1 is MNHEY and CDR2 SMNVEV (reference sequence). DNA for the CDR3: TGTGCCAGCAGTTCCGCCAGTTCAAATTCACCCCTCCACTTT. This translates into CASSSASSNSPLHF.

This clonotype has just a few counts. The chain employs TRBV12-3 or TRBV12-4 and TRBJ1-1; possibly TRBD1 for D (5 bases). V shed 3 bases and J shed 1 base, with 9 bases lying between them. This CDR3 spans 14 amino acids. In DNA, the CDR3 is TGTGCCAGCAGTTTGCAGGGATGGAACACTGAAGCTTTCTTT. This codes for CASSLQGWNTEAFF.

V is TRBV4-1 and J is TRBJ2-1; TRBD1 is a possible D gene (6 bases). CDR3 length: 13 residues. Germline CDR1 and CDR2: MGHRA and YSYEKL. V was clipped by 0 bases and J by 14 bases, with 14 bases between them. CDR3 nucleotide sequence: TGCGCCAGCAGCCAAGATTGGGGGCTCCTCAAGTTCTTC. Translated, it gives CASSQDWGLLKFF.

This clonotype appeared a few times. The gene calls are TRBV15 and TRBJ2-5; TRBD1 matches at 9 bases. Germline CDR1 reads LNHNV; CDR2 reads YYDKDF (reference sequence). The CDR3 has 15 residues. Trimming took 5 bases from V and 5 from J; bases not matched to a gene: 9. CDR3 bases: TGTGCCACCAGCGGGGGACAGGGAAGGCTGGAGACCCAGTACTTC. It codes for CATSGGQGRLETQYF.

This clonotype was counted a few times. The J gene is TRBJ1-5, the V gene TRBV29-1, with TRBD1 identical over 8 bases. V was clipped by 6 bases and J by 3 bases; unmatched bases: 4. The CDR3 has 13 residues. Germline CDR1 and CDR2: SQVTM and ANQGSEA. The CDR3 region is CSVQGALNQPQHF. The CDR3 region has the DNA TGCAGCGTGCAGGGGGCACTCAATCAGCCCCAGCATTTT. Drawing the rest from reference TRBV29-1 and TRBJ1-5, the complete variable domain is SAVISQKPSRDICQRGTSLTIQCQVDSQVTMMFWYRQQPGQSLTLIATANQGSEATYESGFVIDKFPISRPNLTFSTLTVSNMSPEDSSIYLCSVQGALNQPQHFGDGTRLSIL.

The genes are TRBV6-6 and TRBJ2-3; D unresolved. The CDR3 runs to 12 residues. V was shortened by 6 bases and J by 5 bases, with 9 bases between the two germline ends. CDR1 and CDR2 (germline): MNHNY, SVGAGI (reference sequence). The CDR3 DNA is TGTGCCAGCAGCCACCCCGAAGATACGCAGTATTTT. It is translated as CASSHPEDTQYF.